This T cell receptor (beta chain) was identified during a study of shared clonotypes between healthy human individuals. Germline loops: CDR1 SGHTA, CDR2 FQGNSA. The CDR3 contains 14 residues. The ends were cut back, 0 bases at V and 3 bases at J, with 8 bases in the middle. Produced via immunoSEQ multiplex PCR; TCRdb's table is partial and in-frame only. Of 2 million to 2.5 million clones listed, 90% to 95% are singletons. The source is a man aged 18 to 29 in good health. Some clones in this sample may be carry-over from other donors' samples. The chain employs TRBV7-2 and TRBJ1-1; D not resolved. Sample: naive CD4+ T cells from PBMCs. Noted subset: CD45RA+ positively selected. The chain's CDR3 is CASSLAVAYTEAFF. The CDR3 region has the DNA TGTGCCAGCAGCTTAGCCGTCGCTTACACTGAAGCTTTCTTT.